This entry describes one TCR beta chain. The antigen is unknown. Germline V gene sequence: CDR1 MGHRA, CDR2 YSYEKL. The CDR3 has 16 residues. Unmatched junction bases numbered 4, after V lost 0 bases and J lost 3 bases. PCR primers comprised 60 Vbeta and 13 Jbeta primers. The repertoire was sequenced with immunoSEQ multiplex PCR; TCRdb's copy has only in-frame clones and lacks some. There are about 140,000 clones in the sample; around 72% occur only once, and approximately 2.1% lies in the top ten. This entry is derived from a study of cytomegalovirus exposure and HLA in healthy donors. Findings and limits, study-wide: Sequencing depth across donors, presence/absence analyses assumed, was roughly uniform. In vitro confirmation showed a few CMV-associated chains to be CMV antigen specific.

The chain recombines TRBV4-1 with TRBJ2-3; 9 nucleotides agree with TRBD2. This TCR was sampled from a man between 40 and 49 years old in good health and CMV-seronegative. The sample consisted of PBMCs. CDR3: CASSQDDSGRTDTQYF. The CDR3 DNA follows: TGCGCCAGCAGCCAAGACGACAGCGGGAGGACAGATACGCAGTATTTT.